The 18 T cell receptor beta chains listed next were all sequenced from one sample in a study of blood T cell repertoires in COVID-19. TCRdb's copy holds only in-frame clones and misses some; the assay was immunoSEQ multiplex PCR. The table includes roughly 180,000 clones, more than 65% detected once. Sequencing used PBMCs or T cells enriched from blood (not recorded which). The receptors were sampled from a man in his sixties who had recovered from COVID-19.

The chain links TRBV7-8 to TRBJ1-5; a weak D match, TRBD1 (5 bases). The V and J ends lost 5 bases and 7 bases respectively, with 30 bases between them. Germline V gives CDR1 SGHVS, CDR2 FQNEAQ. CDR3 size: 19 residues. CDR3 sequence reads: CASSPGLLGGKGGRQPQHF. The DNA for the CDR3 is TGTGCCAGCAGCCCAGGCCTTTTGGGGGGAAAGGGCGGGAGACAGCCCCAGCATTTT.

This clone occurred once. This chain connects TRBV28 to TRBJ2-2; D is possibly TRBD2 (5 bases). Germline assignment: CDR1 MDHEN and CDR2 SYDVKM. V was pared by 7 bases and J by 10 bases, with 16 bases between. The CDR3 contains 13 residues. Here the CDR3 DNA reads TGTGCCAGCACTCGGGGTGGCTCAGTGGAGCTGTTTTTT. Protein product: CASTRGGSVELFF.

The gene calls are TRBV4-2 and TRBJ2-2, with 7 bases identical to TRBD2. The CDR3 is made up of 15 amino acids. Germline lookup yields CDR1 LGHNA and CDR2 YNFKEQ. Trimming at V came to 7 bases and at J to 3 bases, leaving 8 bases not matched to a gene. The CDR3 DNA reads as TGTGCCAGCACCCTAAGGGACTACGACACCGGGGAGCTGTTTTTT. Amino acids: CASTLRDYDTGELFF.

The chain is built from TRBV19 and TRBJ2-7; TRBD1 agrees at 7 bases. The V segment lost 4 bases and the J segment 2 bases; nucleotides outside the gene matches: 8. This CDR3 is built from 15 residues. Germline lookup yields CDR1 LNHDA and CDR2 SQIVND (reference sequence). This chain's CDR3 is CASSTRQGQPYEQYF. The CDR3 bases are TGTGCCAGTAGTACCCGACAGGGCCAGCCCTACGAGCAGTACTTC.

V usage is TRBV3-1 (or the pseudogene TRBV3-2) and J usage is TRBJ2-7; TRBD1 might be the D (6 bases). The V gene lost 3 bases and the J gene lost 0 bases, with 12 bases spanning the gap. This CDR3 is 15 amino acids long. The germline V gene has CDR1 LGHDT and CDR2 YNNKEL (reference sequence). For the CDR3, the DNA is TGTGCCAGCAGCCAGGCAGGGGACATCTCCTACGAGCAGTACTTC. It specifies CASSQAGDISYEQYF.

This chain uses TRBV6-5 with TRBJ2-5, with D tentatively TRBD1 (6 bases). This CDR3 spans 14 amino acids. Deletions cut 4 bases from V and 5 bases from J, with 14 bases between. Germline V gives CDR1 MNHEY, CDR2 SVGAGI. The CDR3 nucleotides are TGTGCCAGCAGTTCCGGCAGGGGTGGGGAGACCCAGTACTTC. Its translation is CASSSGRGGETQYF.

This clone was observed a single time. This chain uses TRBV5-1 with TRBJ2-2, with 14 bases matching TRBD2. Losses at the gene ends were 6 bases for V and 7 bases for J; bases not matched to a gene: 11. CDR1 is SGHRS and CDR2 is YFSETQ in the germline V gene. The CDR3 is made up of 17 amino acids. This chain's CDR3 is CASTTSTSGGAGGELFF. For the CDR3, the DNA is TGCGCCAGCACCACGTCGACTAGCGGGGGGGCCGGCGGGGAGCTGTTTTTT. Filled out from reference TRBV5-1 and TRBJ2-2, the complete variable domain reads KAGVTQTPRYLIKTRGQQVTLSCSPISGHRSVSWYQQTPGQGLQFLFEYFSETQRNKGNFPGRFSGRQFSNSRSEMNVSTLELGDSALYLCASTTSTSGGAGGELFFGEGSRLTVL.

The chain recombines TRBV10-3 with TRBJ1-1; D is ambiguous. The CDR3 totals 13 residues. V dropped 7 bases and J dropped 0 bases, with 9 bases sitting between them. Germline loops: CDR1 ENHRY, CDR2 SYGVKD. CDR3 sequence: CAINNKLNTEAFF. As DNA, the CDR3 is TGTGCCATCAATAATAAGCTGAACACTGAAGCTTTCTTT.

The chain uses TRBV5-1 and TRBJ1-3; unclear D gene. Germline loops: CDR1 SGHRS, CDR2 YFSETQ. CDR3 length equals 13 residues. Trimming shortened V by 0 bases and J by 7 bases, and 8 bases separated the two germline ends. The chain's CDR3 is CASSLAPPNTIYF. CDR3 DNA: TGCGCCAGCAGCTTGGCTCCTCCGAACACCATATATTTT.

The V gene is TRBV3-1 (or the pseudogene TRBV3-2), the J gene TRBJ1-5; no definite D call. Trimming removed 2 bases from V and 4 bases from J, with 6 bases in between. The CDR3 has 13 amino acids. CDR1 is LGHDT, CDR2 YNNKEL, per germline (reference sequence). The CDR3 loop is CASSQSRNQPQHF. DNA for the CDR3: TGTGCCAGCAGCCAATCCCGGAATCAGCCCCAGCATTTT.

CDR3 protein: CASSPTGGPGEKLFF. The CDR3 DNA is TGCGCCAGCAGCCCGACGGGGGGGCCCGGAGAAAAACTGTTTTTT. The chain joins TRBV5-1 to TRBJ1-4; the D gene is possibly TRBD1 (6 bases). This CDR3 contains 15 residues. Germline V gives CDR1 SGHRS, CDR2 YFSETQ. Trimming took 4 bases from V and 8 from J, leaving 18 bases between them. Combining the CDR3 with reference TRBV5-1 and TRBJ1-4 gives the whole variable domain KAGVTQTPRYLIKTRGQQVTLSCSPISGHRSVSWYQQTPGQGLQFLFEYFSETQRNKGNFPGRFSGRQFSNSRSEMNVSTLELGDSALYLCASSPTGGPGEKLFFGSGTQLSVL.

This sequence joins TRBV28 and TRBJ2-1; D might be TRBD1 (6 bases). Per germline, CDR1 MDHEN and CDR2 SYDVKM. The V end was cut by 1 base, the J end by 0 bases, with 16 bases between. There are 18 residues in the CDR3. This CDR3 is CASSLYPSGTNSYNEQFF. DNA for the CDR3: TGTGCCAGCAGTTTATACCCATCGGGGACAAACTCCTACAATGAGCAGTTCTTC.

The genes are TRBV5-4 and TRBJ1-3, with a weak D call TRBD1 (5 bases). The V and J ends lost 0 bases and 0 bases respectively, with 10 bases between them. Germline loops: CDR1 SGHNT, CDR2 YYREEE (reference sequence). The CDR3 has 16 residues. CDR3 in amino acids: CASSLGQPRSGNTIYF. For the CDR3, the DNA is TGTGCCAGCAGCTTGGGACAGCCGCGCTCTGGAAACACCATATATTTT. Drawing the rest from reference TRBV5-4 and TRBJ1-3, the complete variable domain is ETGVTQSPTHLIKTRGQQVTLRCSSQSGHNTVSWYQQALGQGPQFIFQYYREEENGRGNFPPRFSGLQFPNYSSELNVNALELDDSALYLCASSLGQPRSGNTIYFGEGSWLTVV.

The CDR3 region is CASSPGTGGRDEQYF. In DNA form, the CDR3 reads TGTGCCAGCAGCCCGGGGACAGGGGGTAGGGACGAGCAGTACTTC. The V call is TRBV5-5, the J call TRBJ2-7, with 11 bases matching TRBD1. This CDR3 contains 15 residues. CDR1 and CDR2 from the germline V gene are SGHKS and YYEKEE (reference sequence). Trimming cost V 4 bases and J 5 bases; bases outside gene matches: 8.

The chain joins TRBV27 to TRBJ2-3, with 14 bases identical to TRBD2. After removal of 4 bases from V and 5 bases from J, the junction contained 8 bases not matched to a gene. Germline V gene sequence: CDR1 MNHEY, CDR2 SMNVEV (reference sequence). The CDR3 has 17 residues. CDR3 region: CASSSSRTSGRIDTQYF. As DNA, the CDR3 is TGTGCCAGCAGTTCCTCACGGACTAGCGGGAGGATAGATACGCAGTATTTT.

The chain joins TRBV19 to TRBJ1-4, with D maybe TRBD1 (6 bases). Trimming removed 4 bases at V and 7 bases at J, with 13 bases between. Germline V gene data show CDR1 as LNHDA and CDR2 as SQIVND (reference sequence). This CDR3 region has 14 residues. The CDR3: CASSTRTASEKLFF. DNA of the CDR3: TGTGCCAGTAGTACCCGGACAGCCAGTGAAAAACTGTTTTTT.

The chain uses TRBV5-1 and TRBJ2-1, with a tentative D call TRBD2 (5 bases). V was pared by 3 bases and J by 5 bases, with 12 bases between. The CDR3 covers 14 residues. In germline, CDR1 is SGHRS, CDR2 YFSETQ. The CDR3 protein is CASSSGPGNNEQFF. CDR3 bases: TGCGCCAGCAGCTCTGGGCCGGGGAACAATGAGCAGTTCTTC.

This chain joins TRBV14 and TRBJ2-7, with D possibly TRBD1 on 6 matching bases. Trimming removed 6 bases from V and 5 bases from J, with 17 bases in between. CDR3 length equals 14 residues. The germline V gene has CDR1 SGHDN and CDR2 FVKESK. CDR3 amino acids: CASRAGTQSNEQYF. CDR3 nucleotide sequence: TGTGCCAGCAGGGCCGGGACACAGTCCAACGAGCAGTACTTC.